The source of this T cell receptor (beta chain) is a study of T cell responses to AZD1222 COVID-19 vaccine. Generated by immunoSEQ multiplex PCR, the TCRdb table keeps only in-frame clones and is missing some. Among over 120,000 clones, about 93% were seen once, and the ten largest hold about 3.8%. Turning to this clone: Its specificity is not known.

Findings and caveats of the study: Clonal diversity was possibly underestimated; the donors were predominantly white British and more often female.

This receptor was identified in an adult in good health. Sequenced here: peripheral blood, sampled on day 0 of AZD1222 vaccination.

CDR3 loop: CSVDRGRVNTEAFF. The CDR3 DNA is TGCAGCGTCGACAGGGGGCGGGTGAACACTGAAGCTTTCTTT. The chain carries TRBV29-1 and TRBJ1-1; 10 bases fit TRBD1. The CDR3 contains 14 residues. V lost 6 bases and J lost 0; bases outside the gene matches: 4. CDR1 is SQVTM and CDR2 is ANQGSEA in the germline V gene. The full variable domain, rest sourced from reference TRBV29-1 and TRBJ1-1, is SAVISQKPSRDICQRGTSLTIQCQVDSQVTMMFWYRQQPGQSLTLIATANQGSEATYESGFVIDKFPISRPNLTFSTLTVSNMSPEDSSIYLCSVDRGRVNTEAFFGQGTRLTVV.